The text below deals with one T cell receptor (beta chain). What it binds is not known. The CDR3 contains 16 residues. The V gene lost 4 bases and the J gene lost 7 bases, with 20 bases spanning the gap. Germline assignment: CDR1 MGHDK and CDR2 SYGVNS. The data originate from a study of cytomegalovirus exposure and HLA in healthy donors. Study observations and caveats: The sole available immune exposure information was CMV serostatus.

The PCR had 60 Vbeta and 13 Jbeta primers. Sequencing used immunoSEQ multiplex PCR; TCRdb keeps in-frame clones, though not all of them. The sample has 140,000 or so clones, 80% to 85% seen once. The sequencing input was PBMCs. This TCR was recovered from a woman in her twenties or thirties in good health and CMV-seronegative. The chain combines TRBV25-1 with TRBJ2-1; tentative D call: TRBD1 (5 bases). The CDR3 DNA is TGTGCCAGCAGTGTGGACACTGATAGGGTTTTAAATGAGCAGTTCTTC. This translates into CASSVDTDRVLNEQFF.